This TCR beta chain comes out of a study of human T cells and chemical hapten exposure. V was cut by 1 base and J by 5 bases, with 9 bases left in between. CDR3 length equals 14 residues. CDR1 and CDR2 from the germline V gene are SGHAT and FQNNGV. Concerning this clonotype itself: Its antigen remains unknown.

Each CDR3 protein gets one entry after TCRdb re-called the RACE reads with MiXCR. Among 80,000 to 95,000 distinct CDR3 sequences listed, approximately 11% were seen once. Time point reported: patch test 2, 6 weeks after DPC sensitization. The treatment was: therapeutic diphenylcyclopropenone sensitization with weekly scalp DPC. Ahead of applying each patch test, blood was sampled. Study-level findings and limits: TCRs above 1 in 1000 frequency stayed constant with DPC sensitization.

Here the sequenced sample was whole blood, taken in connection with sensitization to the hapten diphenylcyclopropenone (DPC). This sequence was found in a man between 35 and 55 years old with alopecia areata. Some clones in this sample may be carry-over from other donors' samples. The rearrangement links TRBV11-2 to TRBJ1-5; D remains unclear. The CDR3 protein is CASSLVGRDQPQHF. Written as DNA, the CDR3 is TGTGCCAGCAGCTTAGTGGGAAGGGATCAGCCCCAGCATTTT.